This section outlines one TCR beta chain sequence together with its context. What it binds is unknown. Libraries were prepared by immunoSEQ multiplex PCR; TCRdb keeps only in-frame clonotypes and omits some of them. Among tens of thousands of clones listed, roughly 95% were seen once. The CDR3 loop spans 15 amino acids. Germline lookup yields CDR1 LGHNT and CDR2 FRNRAP. V shed 4 bases and J shed 2 bases, with 12 bases lying between them. This sample was taken from a study of graft-versus-host responses after intestinal transplantation. Across the whole study: All recipients were given anti-thymocyte globulin induction, and tacrolimus and steroids were then administered for roughly three years.

Whole-study findings and limits: Within the allografts of patients who had graft-donor T cell macrochimerism, graft-versus-host to host-versus-graft clonal ratios were high.

This chain connects TRBV12-5 to TRBJ1-3; D is uncertain. This TCR derives from a human patient who received an intestinal transplant, so some T cells may come from the graft donor. The specimen comprised PBMCs, sampled 156 days after intestinal transplant. This CDR3 is CASGSEGGTGNTIYF. CDR3 coding DNA: TGTGCTAGTGGTTCGGAGGGAGGGACTGGAAACACCATATATTTT.